These 7 T cell receptor beta chains were sequenced from one sample in a study of T cells in localized non-small cell lung cancer. Sequencing was performed with immunoSEQ multiplex PCR; in TCRdb, only in-frame clones are kept and a portion is missing. This sample carries around 15,000 clones, roughly 90% of them seen once, and the ten largest clones take 0.9% to 1.5%. This material consisted of peripheral blood mononuclear cells, taken before any cancer treatment. The receptor source for this set is a woman between 40 and 69 years old with stage III lung adenocarcinoma.

The chain is built from TRBV6-6 and TRBJ2-1, with D hard to call. Deletions cut 5 bases from V and 0 bases from J, with 8 bases between. The CDR3 covers 14 residues. Germline CDR1 reads MNHNY; CDR2 reads SVGAGI (reference sequence). The CDR3 bases are TGTGCCAGCAGTCCACCGGGCTCCTACAATGAGCAGTTCTTC. Amino acid sequence: CASSPPGSYNEQFF.

This clone was recorded only once. The chain combines TRBV5-5 with TRBJ2-7; D is possibly TRBD1 or TRBD2 (5 bases each). Germline assignment: CDR1 SGHKS and CDR2 YYEKEE (reference sequence). The CDR3 consists of 15 residues. V lost 1 base to trimming and J lost 4 bases, with 15 bases between them. CDR3 sequence: CASSLNRGPRYEQYF. The CDR3 coding sequence is TGTGCCAGCAGCTTGAATCGGGGACCGAGATACGAGCAGTACTTC.

V and J are TRBV2 and TRBJ1-4; 7 bases line up with TRBD1. Germline V gene lookup returns CDR1 SNHLY and CDR2 FYNNEI. This CDR3 spans 11 amino acids. Losses at the gene ends were 7 bases for V and 15 bases for J; bases not matched to a gene: 8. Here the CDR3 DNA reads TGTGCCAGCAACATGGACAGGTTTATGTTTTTT. It yields the protein CASNMDRFMFF.

The rearrangement links TRBV7-7 to TRBJ1-1, with no clear D. This CDR3 region has 13 residues. Germline V CDR1 and CDR2: SSHAT, FNYEAQ (reference sequence). Deletions cut 3 bases from V and 0 bases from J, with 5 bases between. The CDR3 DNA follows: TGTGCCAGCAGCTTTAAAGTGAACACTGAAGCTTTCTTT. Its protein is CASSFKVNTEAFF.

The J gene is TRBJ1-2, the V gene TRBV29-1, with D possibly TRBD1 on 6 matching bases. The CDR3 is made up of 16 amino acids. Deletions cut 0 bases from V and 1 base from J, with 15 bases between. From germline, CDR1 is SQVTM and CDR2 ANQGSEA. The CDR3 loop reads CSVEDLGAGVNYGYTF. The DNA for the CDR3 is TGCAGCGTTGAAGATCTAGGGGCAGGGGTTAACTATGGCTACACCTTC.

This chain uses TRBV19 with TRBJ2-7; D remains unclear. Germline-derived CDR1 and CDR2 are LNHDA and SQIVND (reference sequence). The CDR3 consists of 13 residues. V was pared by 5 bases and J by 4 bases, with 12 bases between. CDR3 sequence: CASSVYVEYEQYF. Here the CDR3 DNA reads TGTGCCAGTAGTGTGTACGTTGAGTACGAGCAGTACTTC.

This chain connects TRBV5-1 to TRBJ2-2; TRBD2 might be the D (6 bases). Germline assignment: CDR1 SGHRS and CDR2 YFSETQ. This CDR3 is 14 amino acids long. V was cut by 3 bases and J by 2 bases, with 8 bases left in between. CDR3 in DNA: TGCGCCAGCAGCTGGGGACTTAACACCGGGGAGCTGTTTTTT. Translated, it gives CASSWGLNTGELFF.